This T cell receptor beta chain came from a study of shared clonotypes between healthy human individuals. Study results and limitations: Relative to clonotypes present in all four donors, those not shared had lower generation probabilities. The study found roughly 5% of naive CD4 clonotypes shared across a few donors. Blood was the only sampled material, and tissue repertoires likely differ.

With respect to this clone: Its antigen is unknown.

An even split of each subset's genomic DNA across several immunoSEQ plates was performed. Some clones are missing from TCRdb's copy, which holds only in-frame ones; the method was immunoSEQ multiplex PCR. The table records roughly 2,000,000 clones, 85% to 95% of them present only once. Terminally differentiated effector memory CD45RA+ cells were excluded by CCR7 positive selection of CD45RO-negative cells. The source is a young man in good health. What was sequenced was naive CD8+ T cells sorted from blood.

CDR3 sequence reads: CASSPTLGGTDTQYF. In nucleotides, the CDR3 is TGTGCCAGCAGTCCGACCCTCGGGGGCACAGATACGCAGTATTTT. The rearrangement uses TRBV6-1 and TRBJ2-3; D perhaps matches TRBD2 (5 bases). The CDR3 runs 15 residues. CDR1 is MNHNS and CDR2 is SASEGT in the germline V gene. V was cut by 5 bases and J by 1 base, with 13 bases left in between.